This entry features one T cell receptor beta chain sequence. Germline V CDR1 and CDR2: GTSNPN, SVGIG (reference sequence). The V end lost 2 bases, the J end lost 4 bases, and 17 bases lay between the germline ends. The CDR3 sequence is 16 residues long. This entry comes from a study of CD8+ T cells in alopecia areata. Documented treatment: oral pan-JAK inhibitor, 5-10 mg twice daily. Specimens obtained from alopecia areata patients comprised lesional scalp punch biopsies and peripheral blood. Following extraction, RNA underwent reverse transcription to cDNA, which served as the sequencing template. Data came from immunoSEQ multiplex PCR; TCRdb stores just in-frame clones and leaves some out. Here the sample spans around 190,000 clones, about 65% being singletons.

The chain recombines TRBV30 with TRBJ2-2; D call uncertain. Sequenced here: CD4+ T cells sorted from blood, sampled at week 49, from a patient treated with tofacitinib. The receptor was derived from a human donor with alopecia areata. The CDR3 DNA reads as TGTGCCTGGAGTAAACTCTTCGAATGGGGCACCGGGGAGCTGTTTTTT. This translates into CAWSKLFEWGTGELFF.